The following is a T cell receptor beta chain sequence with its context. Trimming left V 5 bases short and J 9 bases short, with 17 bases between. The CDR3 covers 15 residues. Germline values: CDR1 KGHSH, CDR2 LQKENI. This record belongs to a study of T cell responses to AZD1222 COVID-19 vaccine. The table came from immunoSEQ multiplex PCR; TCRdb's copy has only in-frame clones and leaves some out. The table lists fewer than 120,000 clones, 80% to 95% of them singletons. The TCR was taken from an adult who received the AZD1222 COVID-19 vaccine. The source material was peripheral blood, sampled 28 days after the second AZD1222 dose. The J gene is TRBJ1-6, the V gene TRBV18, with D possibly matching TRBD1 (6 bases). CDR3 amino acids: CASSSVQGEGSPLHF. CDR3 nucleotides: TGTGCCAGCTCATCTGTACAGGGTGAGGGTTCACCCCTCCACTTT.